The next 16 T cell receptor beta chains were all read from a single sample in a study of cytomegalovirus exposure and HLA in healthy donors. The PCR used 60 Vbeta and 13 Jbeta primers. Some clones are missing from TCRdb's copy, which holds only in-frame ones; the method was immunoSEQ multiplex PCR. Altogether 100,000 to 120,000 clones are present, 65% to 85% being singletons, with the ten largest covering approximately 2.7%. The sequencing input was PBMCs. These receptors originate from a woman aged 18-29 years in good health and CMV-seronegative.

The V gene is TRBV15, the J gene TRBJ1-1; 9 bases match TRBD1. The CDR3 length is 15 residues. V lost 1 base and J lost 5; bases outside the gene matches: 5. Germline V CDR1 and CDR2: LNHNV, YYDKDF (reference sequence). The CDR3 DNA reads as TGTGCCACCAGCAGAGGTACAGGGGGCCAGACTGAAGCTTTCTTT. It codes for CATSRGTGGQTEAFF. The whole variable domain, remainder taken from reference TRBV15 and TRBJ1-1, is DAMVIQNPRYQVTQFGKPVTLSCSQTLNHNVMYWYQQKSSQAPKLLFHYYDKDFNNEADTPDNFQSRRPNTSFCFLDIRSPGLGDTAMYLCATSRGTGGQTEAFFGQGTRLTVV.

The CDR3 loop is CAITLRGSSGNTIYF. As DNA, the CDR3 is TGTGCCATCACCTTGCGGGGGAGCTCTGGAAACACCATATATTTT. The chain has TRBV2 and TRBJ1-3, with D maybe TRBD1 (5 bases). The V and J ends lost 10 bases and 0 bases respectively, with 16 bases between them. Germline V lookup: CDR1 SNHLY, CDR2 FYNNEI. The CDR3 has 15 amino acids.

This chain uses TRBV6-4 with TRBJ2-7, with 10 nucleotides matching TRBD2. The germline V gene encodes CDR1 MRHNA and CDR2 SNTAGT. Trimming at V came to 2 bases and at J to 4 bases, leaving 8 bases not matched to a gene. There are 16 residues in the CDR3. CDR3 in DNA: TGTGCCAGCAGTGACCTCCACGGACTAGCGGATTACGAGCAGTACGTC. Amino acid sequence: CASSDLHGLADYEQYV.

The V gene is TRBV28, the J gene TRBJ2-7, with 11 nucleotides matching TRBD2. The junction had 5 bases not matched to a gene; V was cut back by 6 bases and J by 1 base. The CDR3 is 15 residues long. Germline V lookup: CDR1 MDHEN, CDR2 SYDVKM. The CDR3 sequence: CASSPGLAASYEQYV. Written as DNA, the CDR3 is TGTGCCAGCAGCCCGGGACTAGCGGCGTCCTACGAGCAGTACGTC.

The chain employs TRBV6-5 and TRBJ1-3; D remains ambiguous. V was cut by 4 bases and J by 0 bases, with 10 bases left in between. CDR1 and CDR2 (germline): MNHEY, SVGAGI. The CDR3 is 15 residues long. CDR3: CASSSDFVSGNTIYF. The DNA for the CDR3 is TGTGCCAGCAGTTCGGACTTCGTCTCTGGAAACACCATATATTTT.

The rearrangement joins TRBV6-1 to TRBJ1-2; D is unresolved. Trimming shortened V by 4 bases and J by 8 bases, and 23 bases separated the two germline ends. In germline, CDR1 is MNHNS, CDR2 SASEGT. This CDR3 comprises 16 residues. The CDR3 region is CASSGSPDPSARGYTF. The CDR3 coding sequence is TGTGCCAGCAGTGGCTCGCCCGATCCTTCCGCCCGGGGCTACACCTTC.

This clone was found once. The rearrangement uses TRBV5-1 and TRBJ1-2, with D maybe TRBD1 (6 bases). This CDR3 has 16 residues. Germline-derived CDR1 and CDR2 are SGHRS and YFSETQ. V was cut by 0 bases and J by 3 bases, with 15 bases left in between. The CDR3: CASSLDGGTMDYGYTF. CDR3 coding DNA: TGCGCCAGCAGCTTGGATGGGGGCACTATGGACTATGGCTACACCTTC.

The chain has TRBV28 and TRBJ1-5, with D possibly being TRBD1 (5 bases). The CDR3 is 18 residues long. The V gene's germline CDR1 is MDHEN and CDR2 SYDVKM. V was shortened by 6 bases and J by 9 bases, with 30 bases between the two germline ends. Here the CDR3 reads CASSPGLTAGRRSGPQHF. CDR3 sequence (DNA): TGTGCCAGCAGCCCCGGGCTTACCGCAGGGAGGCGCTCGGGGCCCCAGCATTTT.

V is TRBV2 and J is TRBJ1-3; TRBD1 agrees at 7 bases. This CDR3 contains 15 residues. CDR1 is SNHLY, CDR2 FYNNEI, per germline. V shed 6 bases and J 8 bases; nucleotides not matched to a gene: 13. The CDR3 DNA reads as TGTGCCAGCAGAGACTACAGGGGTAGCGGTGACACCATATATTTT. Protein: CASRDYRGSGDTIYF.

The CDR3 bases are TGCGCCAGCAGCTTAAAAGCGGGCAATGAGCAGTTCTTC. Protein product: CASSLKAGNEQFF. The J gene is TRBJ2-1, the V gene TRBV5-1, with D perhaps matching TRBD2 (6 bases). Trimming took off 2 bases at V and 6 bases at J, with 9 bases between the two ends. This CDR3 contains 13 residues. Germline V gives CDR1 SGHRS, CDR2 YFSETQ.

The rearrangement links TRBV2 to TRBJ1-2, with D maybe TRBD1 (6 bases). With 3 bases removed from V and 4 bases from J, the gap between germline ends came to 12 bases. Germline V gene sequence: CDR1 SNHLY, CDR2 FYNNEI. This CDR3 has 14 amino acids. CDR3 nucleotides: TGTGCCAGCAGTGAGACAGGCCAGACCTATGGCTACACCTTC. Its translation: CASSETGQTYGYTF.

V gene TRBV11-2 combines with J gene TRBJ2-7, with a possible D match to TRBD2 (5 bases). Germline V lookup: CDR1 SGHAT, CDR2 FQNNGV. The CDR3 totals 18 residues. Trimming removed 1 base from V and 3 bases from J, with 22 bases in between. The CDR3 nucleotides are TGTGCCAGCAGCTTAGGACACGTTTTCACCGGGAACTTCTACGAGCAGTACGTC. Translated: CASSLGHVFTGNFYEQYV.

The chain combines TRBV7-9 with TRBJ2-3; TRBD1 might be the D (6 bases). V was cut by 0 bases and J by 3 bases, with 10 bases left in between. Germline V gene sequence: CDR1 SEHNR, CDR2 FQNEAQ (reference sequence). This CDR3 contains 15 residues. CDR3 sequence reads: CASSLATGTTDTQYF. The CDR3 DNA is TGTGCCAGCAGCTTAGCAACAGGGACGACAGATACGCAGTATTTT.

The V gene is TRBV2, the J gene TRBJ2-7; D is perhaps TRBD1 (6 bases). This CDR3 is 11 amino acids long. V was shortened by 7 bases and J by 5 bases, with 9 bases between the two germline ends. In germline, CDR1 is SNHLY, CDR2 FYNNEI. CDR3 loop: CASTGGHEQYV. CDR3 nucleotides: TGTGCCAGCACTGGGGGCCACGAGCAGTACGTC.

The chain uses TRBV27 and TRBJ2-1; 9 bases map to TRBD2. In germline, CDR1 is MNHEY, CDR2 SMNVEV (reference sequence). V trimming: 4 bases; J trimming: 6 bases; junction bases outside the gene matches: 4. The CDR3 is made up of 14 amino acids. The CDR3 DNA reads as TGTGCCAGCAGTTCGGGTAGCGGGGGCAATGAGCAGTTCTTC. The encoded protein is CASSSGSGGNEQFF.

The V gene is TRBV6-1, the J gene TRBJ2-7; the D gene is possibly TRBD2 (6 bases). V was pared by 4 bases and J by 5 bases, with 15 bases between. Germline V CDR1 and CDR2: MNHNS, SASEGT. CDR3 size: 14 residues. The CDR3 reads CASSAGEGLNEQYV. CDR3 sequence (DNA): TGTGCCAGCAGTGCGGGGGAAGGGTTGAACGAGCAGTACGTC.